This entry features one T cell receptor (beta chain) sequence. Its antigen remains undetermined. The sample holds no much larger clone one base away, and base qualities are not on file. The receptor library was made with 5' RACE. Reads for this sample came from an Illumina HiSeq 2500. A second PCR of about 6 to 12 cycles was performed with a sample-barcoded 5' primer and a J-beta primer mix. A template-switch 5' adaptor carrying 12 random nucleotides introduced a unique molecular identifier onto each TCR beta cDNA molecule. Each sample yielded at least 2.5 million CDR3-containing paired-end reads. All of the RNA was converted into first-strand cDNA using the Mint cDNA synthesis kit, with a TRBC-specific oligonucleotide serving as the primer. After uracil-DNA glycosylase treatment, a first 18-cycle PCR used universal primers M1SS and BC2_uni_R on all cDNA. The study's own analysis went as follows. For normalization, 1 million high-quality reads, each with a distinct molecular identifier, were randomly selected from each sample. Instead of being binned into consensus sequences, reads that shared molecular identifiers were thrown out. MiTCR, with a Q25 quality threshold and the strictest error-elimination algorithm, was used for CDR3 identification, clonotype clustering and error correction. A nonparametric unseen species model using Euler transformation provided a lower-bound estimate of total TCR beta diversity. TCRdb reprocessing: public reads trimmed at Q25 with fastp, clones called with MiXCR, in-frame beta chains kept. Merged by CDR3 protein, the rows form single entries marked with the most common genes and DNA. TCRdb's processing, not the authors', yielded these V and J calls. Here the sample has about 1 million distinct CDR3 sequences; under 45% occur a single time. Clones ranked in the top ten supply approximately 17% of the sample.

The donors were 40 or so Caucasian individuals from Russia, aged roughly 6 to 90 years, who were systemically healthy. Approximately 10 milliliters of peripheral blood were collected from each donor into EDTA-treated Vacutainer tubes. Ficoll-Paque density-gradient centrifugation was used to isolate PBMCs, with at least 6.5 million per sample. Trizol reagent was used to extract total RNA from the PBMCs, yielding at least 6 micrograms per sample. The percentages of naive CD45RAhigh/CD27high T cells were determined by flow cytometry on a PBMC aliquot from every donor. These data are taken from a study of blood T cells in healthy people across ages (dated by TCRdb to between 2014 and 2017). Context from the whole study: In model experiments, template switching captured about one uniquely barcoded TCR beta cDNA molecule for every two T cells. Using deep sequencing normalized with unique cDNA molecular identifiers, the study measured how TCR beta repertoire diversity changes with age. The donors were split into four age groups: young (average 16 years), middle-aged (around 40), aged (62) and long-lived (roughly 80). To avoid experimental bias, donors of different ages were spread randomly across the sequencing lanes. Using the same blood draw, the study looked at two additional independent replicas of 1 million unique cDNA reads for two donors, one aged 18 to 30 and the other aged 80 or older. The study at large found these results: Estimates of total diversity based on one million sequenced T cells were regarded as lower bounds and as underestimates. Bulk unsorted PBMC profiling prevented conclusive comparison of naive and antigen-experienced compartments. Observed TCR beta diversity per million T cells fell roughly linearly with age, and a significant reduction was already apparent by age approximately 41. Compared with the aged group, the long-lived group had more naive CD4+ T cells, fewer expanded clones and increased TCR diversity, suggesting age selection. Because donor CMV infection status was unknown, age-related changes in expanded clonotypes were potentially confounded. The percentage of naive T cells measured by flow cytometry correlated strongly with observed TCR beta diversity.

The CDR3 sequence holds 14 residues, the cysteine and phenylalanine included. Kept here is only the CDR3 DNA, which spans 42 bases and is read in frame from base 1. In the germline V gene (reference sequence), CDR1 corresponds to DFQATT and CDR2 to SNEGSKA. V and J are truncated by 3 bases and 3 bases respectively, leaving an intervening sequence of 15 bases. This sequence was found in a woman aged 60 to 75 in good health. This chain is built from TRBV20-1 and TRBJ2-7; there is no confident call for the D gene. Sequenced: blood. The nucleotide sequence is TGCAGTGCTAGGCAGCTCGGCGTTTACTACGAGCAGTACTTC. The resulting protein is CSARQLGVYYEQYF.